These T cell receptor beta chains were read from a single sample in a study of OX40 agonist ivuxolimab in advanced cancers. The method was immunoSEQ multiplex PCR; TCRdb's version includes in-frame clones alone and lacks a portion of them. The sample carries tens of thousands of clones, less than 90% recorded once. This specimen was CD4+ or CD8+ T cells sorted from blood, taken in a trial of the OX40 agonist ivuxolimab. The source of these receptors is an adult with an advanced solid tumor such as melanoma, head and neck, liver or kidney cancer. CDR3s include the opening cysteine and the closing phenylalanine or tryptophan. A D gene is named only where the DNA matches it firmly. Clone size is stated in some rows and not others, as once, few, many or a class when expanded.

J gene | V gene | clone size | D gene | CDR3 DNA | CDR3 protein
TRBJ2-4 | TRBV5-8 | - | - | TGTGCCAGCAGCTTGGGGCAACTTGTCCTAGCCAAAAACATTCAGTACTTC | CASSLGQLVLAKNIQYF
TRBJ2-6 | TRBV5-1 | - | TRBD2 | TGCGCCAGCAGCTTGGGGGCCCCGGGACTAGCGGCTAGCTCTGGGGCCAACGTCCTGACTTTC | CASSLGAPGLAASSGANVLTF
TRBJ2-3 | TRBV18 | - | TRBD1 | TGTGCCAGCTCCCAGGGACAGGGAGACGCAGATACGCAGTATTTT | CASSQGQGDADTQYF
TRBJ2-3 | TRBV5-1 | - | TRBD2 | TGCGCCAGCAGCTCTGGCGTCCTAGCGGGAGCAGATACGCAGTATTTT | CASSSGVLAGADTQYF
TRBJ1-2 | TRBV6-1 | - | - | TGTGCCAGCAGATCCCAAGGTCTCCCTAACTATGGCTACACCTTC | CASRSQGLPNYGYTF
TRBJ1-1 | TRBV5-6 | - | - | TGTGCCAGCAGCCTCGTCGGGCAGGGCCGGAGCACTGAAGCTTTCTTT | CASSLVGQGRSTEAFF
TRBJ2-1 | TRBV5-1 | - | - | TGCGCCAGCAGTCTGAGCTCCTACAATGAGCAGTTCTTC | CASSLSSYNEQFF
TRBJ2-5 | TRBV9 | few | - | TGTGCCAGCAGTAAAGGGGTCTCCGGGACCCAGTACTTC | CASSKGVSGTQYF
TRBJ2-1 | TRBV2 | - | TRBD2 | TGTGCCAGCCTTCCCGGCGGGGGCTCCTACAATGAGCAGTTCTTC | CASLPGGGSYNEQFF
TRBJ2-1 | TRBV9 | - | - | TGTGCCAGCAGTATAGTGAGCTCCTACAATGAGCAGTTCTTC | CASSIVSSYNEQFF
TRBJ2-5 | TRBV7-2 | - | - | TGTGCCAGCAGCTTAGGAAGTCAGGCGTGGGAGACCCAGTACTTC | CASSLGSQAWETQYF
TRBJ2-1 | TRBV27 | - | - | TGTGCCAGCAATTCCCCTCTAATAAATGAGCAGTTCTTC | CASNSPLINEQFF
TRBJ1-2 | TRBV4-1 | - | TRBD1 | TGCGCCAGCAGCCAGTACCCGGGACAGGGGTCCGCCGGCCAAAACTATGGCTACACCTTC | CASSQYPGQGSAGQNYGYTF
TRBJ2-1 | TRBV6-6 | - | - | TGTGCCAGCAGTACCGGGACTCATTATTCTGAGCAGTTCTTC | CASSTGTHYSEQFF
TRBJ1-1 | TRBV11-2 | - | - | TGTGCCAGCAGCCCCCAGTCCGCCGAAGCTTTCTTT | CASSPQSAEAFF
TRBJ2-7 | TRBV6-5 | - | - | TGTGCCAGCAACCTAGGGGCTAGATACGAGCAGTACTTC | CASNLGARYEQYF
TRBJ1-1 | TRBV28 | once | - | TGTGCCAGCAGTACGGATGGGCACCCGGGCACTGAAGCTTTCTTT | CASSTDGHPGTEAFF
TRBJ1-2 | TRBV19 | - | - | TGTGCCAGTAGTCCCCTCGACGGGCCTTATGGCTACACCTTC | CASSPLDGPYGYTF
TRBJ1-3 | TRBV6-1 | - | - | TGTGCCAGCAGTGTTGGGGCGACGATAACTGGAAACACCATATATTTT | CASSVGATITGNTIYF
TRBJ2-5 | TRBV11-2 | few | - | TGTGCCAGCAGCTTAAAGTCCTACAGGAGGGGTCAAGAGACCCAGTACTTC | CASSLKSYRRGQETQYF
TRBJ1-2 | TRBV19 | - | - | TGTGCCAGTAGTATTGGGGCGTGGTATGGCTACACCTTC | CASSIGAWYGYTF
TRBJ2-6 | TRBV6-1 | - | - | TGTGCCAGCAGTGAAGTCGGCAGGGGTGTCCCTGGGGCCAACGTCCTGACTTTC | CASSEVGRGVPGANVLTF
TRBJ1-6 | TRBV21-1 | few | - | TGTGCCACCACACCGGGGAACCCGTCACCCCTCCACTTT | CATTPGNPSPLHF
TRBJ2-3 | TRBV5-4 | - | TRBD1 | TGTGCCAGCAGCCGGACAGGGGGCCTAGATACGCAGTATTTT | CASSRTGGLDTQYF
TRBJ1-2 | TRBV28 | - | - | TGTGCCAGCAGCCTGGGGGTTTCCTATGGCTACACCTTC | CASSLGVSYGYTF
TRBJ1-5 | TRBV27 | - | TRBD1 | TGTGCCAGCAGTTCAGGGACAGGTAATCAGCCCCAGCATTTT | CASSSGTGNQPQHF
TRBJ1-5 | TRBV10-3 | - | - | TGTGCCATCAGTGAAGCGGGGGGCCAGCCCCAGCATTTT | CAISEAGGQPQHF
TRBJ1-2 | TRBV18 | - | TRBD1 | TGTGCCAGCTCACCGACTGGGACAGGCTATGGCTACACCTTC | CASSPTGTGYGYTF
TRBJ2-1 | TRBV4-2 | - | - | TGTGCCAGCAGCCAAGATGGGGGCTCCTACAATGAGCAGTTCTTC | CASSQDGGSYNEQFF
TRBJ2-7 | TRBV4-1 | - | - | TGCGCCAGCAGCCTCAGGGGCGTCCCCTCCTACGAGCAGTACTTC | CASSLRGVPSYEQYF
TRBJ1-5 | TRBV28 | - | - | TGTGCCAGCACTCCCGCGGGGTTTGGACAGCCCCAGCATTTT | CASTPAGFGQPQHF
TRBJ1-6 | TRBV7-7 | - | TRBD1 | TGTGCCAGCAGCCTTAGACAGGGGGGAGGATCACCCCTCCACTTT | CASSLRQGGGSPLHF
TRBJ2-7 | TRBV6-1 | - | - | TGTGCCAGTCCGGGGCCCACCTACGAGCAGTACTTC | CASPGPTYEQYF
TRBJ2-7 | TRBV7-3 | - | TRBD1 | TGTGCCAGCAGCCTAGGGGGAACCGGGACAGGGGGCAACGAGCAGTACTTC | CASSLGGTGTGGNEQYF
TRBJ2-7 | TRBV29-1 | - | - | TGCAGTGCCCAAGGGTGGGGAAGCTACGAGCAGTACTTC | CSAQGWGSYEQYF
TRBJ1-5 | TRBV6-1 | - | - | TGTGCCAGCATCGGGGGGGGAGTGGGGCCCCAGCATTTT | CASIGGGVGPQHF
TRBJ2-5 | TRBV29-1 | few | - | TGCAGCGTGGGTCAGGGGACAGAGACCCAGTACTTC | CSVGQGTETQYF
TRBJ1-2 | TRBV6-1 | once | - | TGTGCCAGCAGCCCTAAGACAGCTAACTATGGCTACACCTTC | CASSPKTANYGYTF
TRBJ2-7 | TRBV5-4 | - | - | TGTGCCAGCAGCTCCGGGGGGACATACTCCTACGAGCAGTACTTC | CASSSGGTYSYEQYF
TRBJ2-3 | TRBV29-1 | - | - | TGCAGCGCCGGTGGGTATTTCACAGATACGCAGTATTTT | CSAGGYFTDTQYF
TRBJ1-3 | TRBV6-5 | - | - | TGTGCCAGCAGTTATCTAGCAGGGACCAGGAACACCATATATTTT | CASSYLAGTRNTIYF
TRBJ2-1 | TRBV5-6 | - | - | TGTGCCAGCAGCTTAGGGGGGGGACCCTACAATGAGCAGTTCTTC | CASSLGGGPYNEQFF
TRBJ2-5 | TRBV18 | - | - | TGTGCCAGCTCACCACGAATCGACGAGGAGACCCAGTACTTC | CASSPRIDEETQYF
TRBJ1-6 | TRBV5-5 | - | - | TGTGCCAGCAGCCAAGAACTCACTTTGTCAGATTCACCCCTCCACTTT | CASSQELTLSDSPLHF
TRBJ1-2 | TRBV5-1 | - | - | TGCGCCAGCAGCTCATGGAGAGGGGGACTCAACTATGGCTACACCTTC | CASSSWRGGLNYGYTF
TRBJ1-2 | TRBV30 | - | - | TGTGCCTGGAGCCAGGGTCTCTCTGGCTACACCTTC | CAWSQGLSGYTF
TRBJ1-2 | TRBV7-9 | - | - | TGTGCCAGCAGTTTCCCAGAGGGGCCTACCTATGGCTACACCTTC | CASSFPEGPTYGYTF
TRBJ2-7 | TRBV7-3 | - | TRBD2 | TGTGCCAGCAGCTTAACGGGGACTAGCTTTAGGACCGACGAGCAGTACTTC | CASSLTGTSFRTDEQYF
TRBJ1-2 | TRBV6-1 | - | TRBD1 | TGTGCCAGCAGTGAAGCGGGGACAGGGTATGGCTACACCTTC | CASSEAGTGYGYTF
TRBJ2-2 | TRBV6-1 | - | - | TGTGCCAGCAGTGCGTGGCAGGGGTTAACCGGGGAGCTGTTTTTT | CASSAWQGLTGELFF
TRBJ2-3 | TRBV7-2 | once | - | TGTGCCAGCAGCTTAGTTCCCCTCCGTAGGCCCGGCACAGATACGCAGTATTTT | CASSLVPLRRPGTDTQYF
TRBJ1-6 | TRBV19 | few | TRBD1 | TGTGCCAGTAGTATGGGACAGTATAATTCACCCCTCCACTTT | CASSMGQYNSPLHF
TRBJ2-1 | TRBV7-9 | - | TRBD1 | TGTGCCAGCAGCCCGACAGGGGGCTTCTCCTACAATGAGCAGTTCTTC | CASSPTGGFSYNEQFF
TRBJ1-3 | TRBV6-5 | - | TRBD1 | TGTGCCAGCAGGACAGGGGGGGGAAACACCATATATTTT | CASRTGGGNTIYF
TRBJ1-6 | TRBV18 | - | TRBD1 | TGTGCCAGCTCCCGCGTCGGGGACAGCAATTCACCCCTCCACTTT | CASSRVGDSNSPLHF
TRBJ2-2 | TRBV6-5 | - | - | TGTGCCAGCAGTTACTCGAGGCTAGATCATGGGGAGCTGTTTTTT | CASSYSRLDHGELFF
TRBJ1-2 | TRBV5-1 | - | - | TGCGCCAGCAGCGGGACGGGCGGTAACTATGGCTACACCTTC | CASSGTGGNYGYTF
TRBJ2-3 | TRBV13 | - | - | TGTGCCAGCAGCTCCCTGGAGGGGGGATCGCAGTATTTT | CASSSLEGGSQYF
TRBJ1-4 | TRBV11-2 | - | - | TGTGCCAGCAGCTTAGATCCCCCGGCTAATGAAAAACTGTTTTTT | CASSLDPPANEKLFF
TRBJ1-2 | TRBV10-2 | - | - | TGCGCCAGCTTCAGCCCTGGCAGCTACTATGGCTACACCTTC | CASFSPGSYYGYTF